This entry lists 30 T cell receptor beta chains sequenced from one sample in a study of cytomegalovirus exposure and HLA in healthy donors. Both 60 Vbeta primers and 13 Jbeta primers went into the PCR. Sequencing used immunoSEQ multiplex PCR; TCRdb keeps in-frame clones, though not all of them. The sample includes over 75,000 clones. What was sequenced was PBMCs. The source is a girl between 5 and 17 years old in good health and CMV-seropositive.

The chain combines TRBV6-5 with TRBJ1-1; 7 nucleotides align to TRBD1. The germline CDR1 and CDR2 sequences are MNHEY and SVGAGI. The CDR3 is made up of 13 amino acids. Germline trimming cut 7 bases from V and 5 bases from J; bases unmatched to any gene: 7. The CDR3 DNA follows: TGTGCCAGCACCCTGACAGGGAGGACTGAAGCTTTCTTT. Translated: CASTLTGRTEAFF.

The J gene is TRBJ1-4, the V gene TRBV4-1; D remains unclear. CDR3 length equals 18 residues. Trimming pared 1 base from V and 2 bases from J, leaving 17 bases between. Germline V gene sequence: CDR1 MGHRA, CDR2 YSYEKL. CDR3 sequence reads: CASSQGLPPAGTNEKLFF. CDR3 sequence (DNA): TGCGCCAGCAGCCAAGGACTGCCGCCAGCTGGGACTAATGAAAAACTGTTTTTT.

The chain is built from TRBV27 and TRBJ2-7, with a weak D call TRBD1 (6 bases). The CDR3 contains 14 residues. The V gene's germline CDR1 is MNHEY and CDR2 SMNVEV (reference sequence). The V end lost 4 bases, the J end lost 3 bases, and 13 bases lay between the germline ends. The DNA for the CDR3 is TGTGCCAGCAGTTCCGGACAGCGTTACTACGAGCAGTACTTC. It encodes CASSSGQRYYEQYF.

The rearrangement uses TRBV18 and TRBJ1-5; D unclear. CDR3 size: 13 residues. V was clipped by 2 bases and J by 5 bases, with 7 bases between them. In germline, CDR1 is KGHSH, CDR2 LQKENI. The CDR3 protein is CASSPFFDQPQHF. Written as DNA, the CDR3 is TGTGCCAGCTCACCATTCTTCGATCAGCCCCAGCATTTT.

Of note for this clone: One end of the junction varies from germline; a read error may be responsible. Other DNA sequences in the sample encode the same CDR3. This chain uses TRBV9 with TRBJ1-5, with TRBD1 matching 7 bases. Germline V lookup: CDR1 SGDLS, CDR2 YYNGEE. CDR3 size: 15 residues. CDR3 DNA sequence: TGTGCCAGCAGCGTAGAGGGACAGAGAAATCAGCCCCAGCATTTC. Its translation: CASSVEGQRNQPQHF.

J is TRBJ2-1 and V is TRBV30, with D perhaps TRBD2 (5 bases). The CDR3 is 11 residues long. Germline V gene data show CDR1 as GTSNPN and CDR2 as SVGIG (reference sequence). V was shortened by 8 bases and J by 8 bases, with 13 bases between the two germline ends. CDR3 in amino acids: CAGMVRDEQFF. Written as DNA, the CDR3 is TGTGCCGGGATGGTGCGGGATGAGCAGTTCTTC.

V usage is TRBV29-1 and J usage is TRBJ1-4; 7 nucleotides match TRBD1. V was clipped by 7 bases and J by 5 bases; unmatched bases: 4. The length of the CDR3 is 12 residues. Germline CDR1 SQVTM, CDR2 ANQGSEA. The chain's CDR3 is CSGRQGNEKLFF. Written as DNA, the CDR3 is TGCAGCGGCCGACAGGGAAATGAAAAACTGTTTTTT.

Written as DNA, the CDR3 is TGTGCCAGCAGCTCCCGTAGGGGGGGTCTCTACGAGCAGTACTTC. Translated: CASSSRRGGLYEQYF. The genes are TRBV7-9 and TRBJ2-7, with D perhaps matching TRBD2 (7 bases). Looked up from germline, CDR1 is SEHNR and CDR2 is FQNEAQ (reference sequence). CDR3 length equals 15 residues. With 4 bases removed from V and 3 bases from J, the gap between germline ends came to 16 bases.

The chain uses TRBV5-4 and TRBJ2-5; the match to TRBD2 covers 9 bases. The J segment lost 5 bases and the V segment lost 2 bases, leaving 13 bases of the junction unmatched. The CDR3 is 17 residues long. The germline V gene encodes CDR1 SGHNT and CDR2 YYREEE (reference sequence). CDR3 in amino acids: CASSFFIGTSLSETQYF. The CDR3, as DNA: TGTGCCAGCAGCTTCTTTATCGGGACTAGCTTAAGTGAGACCCAGTACTTC.

A note on this clone: Other DNA sequences in this sample translate to the same CDR3. This chain uses TRBV30 with TRBJ1-6, with 8 bases that match TRBD1. The germline CDR1 and CDR2 sequences are GTSNPN and SVGIG (reference sequence). V lost 2 bases, J lost 7 bases, and 1 base stayed unmatched. The CDR3 runs to 13 residues. CDR3 nucleotide sequence: TGTGCCTGGAGTAGGGACAGGAATTCACCCCTCCACTTT. Amino acid sequence: CAWSRDRNSPLHF.

J is TRBJ1-1 and V is TRBV19; weak D call: TRBD1 (6 bases). Germline loops: CDR1 LNHDA, CDR2 SQIVND (reference sequence). V lost 0 bases and J lost 4, with 15 bases in between. The CDR3 length is 16 residues. The CDR3 sequence is CASSIDGGPGGTEAFF. Here the CDR3 DNA reads TGTGCCAGTAGTATAGATGGGGGCCCAGGTGGCACTGAAGCTTTCTTT.

V usage is TRBV7-8 and J usage is TRBJ2-7; 9 bases line up with TRBD2. In germline, CDR1 is SGHVS, CDR2 FQNEAQ. The ends lost 5 bases at V and 6 bases at J; junction bases unmatched: 11. This CDR3 spans 15 amino acids. The CDR3 DNA follows: TGTGCCAGCAGCCTAAGCGCGGGGGGGAGAAGCGAGCAGTACGTC. This sequence encodes CASSLSAGGRSEQYV.

This sequence joins TRBV5-4 and TRBJ1-2; the match to TRBD1 covers 10 bases. V was pared by 5 bases and J by 3 bases, with 4 bases of the junction left unmatched. In germline, CDR1 is SGHNT, CDR2 YYREEE (reference sequence). The CDR3 has 14 residues. In DNA, the CDR3 is TGTGCCAGCAGTCGGGACAGGGGTTACTATGGCTACACCTTC. Translated: CASSRDRGYYGYTF.

The chain is built from TRBV15 and TRBJ1-5; D ambiguous. This CDR3 has 13 amino acids. Germline lookup yields CDR1 LNHNV and CDR2 YYDKDF (reference sequence). The V end was cut by 1 base, the J end by 5 bases, with 6 bases between. The CDR3 sequence: CATSRGGDQPQHF. The CDR3 region has the DNA TGTGCCACCAGCAGAGGGGGAGATCAGCCCCAGCATTTT.

The J gene is TRBJ2-2, the V gene TRBV5-1; D gene uncertain. CDR3 length: 15 residues. V lost 1 base and J 1 base, leaving 8 bases between the germline ends. Germline CDR1 reads SGHRS; CDR2 reads YFSETQ. The CDR3 region has the DNA TGCGCCAGCAGCTTGTTTCTAGAGAACACCGGGGAGCTGTTTTTT. This gives the protein CASSLFLENTGELFF.

Note on this clone: The DNA is left out, because the CDR3 cannot be placed on it with certainty; the CDR3 is given as TCRdb lists it. The J gene is TRBJ1-1, the V gene TRBV5-6; the table assigns TRBD1, which was not confirmed against the DNA. Per germline, CDR1 SGHDT and CDR2 YYEEEE. Both ends counted, the CDR3 spans 13 residues. CDR3 sequence reads: CASSWATGTEDFF.

This chain links TRBV5-1 with TRBJ1-4; TRBD1 matches 7 bases. The CDR3 is 15 amino acids. V shed 4 bases, J shed 2 bases, and the junction held 5 bases outside the gene matches. Germline CDR1 reads SGHRS; CDR2 reads YFSETQ. In DNA form, the CDR3 reads TGCGCCAGCAGCACGTACAGGGGCACTAATGAAAAACTGTTTTTT. Protein sequence: CASSTYRGTNEKLFF.

This chain uses TRBV19 with TRBJ2-4; D may be TRBD1 (5 bases). Per the germline V gene, CDR1 is LNHDA and CDR2 is SQIVND (reference sequence). This CDR3 has 13 residues. Between the trimmed V and J ends, which lost 7 bases and 8 bases, there was a span of 15 bases. The CDR3 loop reads CASMPTDRDIQYF. DNA for the CDR3: TGTGCCAGTATGCCGACAGATCGGGACATTCAGTACTTC.

This rearrangement joins TRBV2 to TRBJ1-4; 7 nucleotides agree with TRBD1. J was trimmed by 6 bases and V by 6 bases; bases with no gene match: 7. This CDR3 has 14 residues. Per germline, CDR1 SNHLY and CDR2 FYNNEI. The CDR3 sequence: CASRTGTADEKLFF. Written as DNA, the CDR3 is TGTGCCAGCAGGACCGGGACAGCAGATGAAAAACTGTTTTTT.

The chain has TRBV28 and TRBJ1-4; tentative D call: TRBD1 (5 bases). Deletions cut 8 bases from V and 5 bases from J, with 15 bases between. The CDR3 totals 14 residues. Per germline, CDR1 MDHEN and CDR2 SYDVKM. CDR3 sequence (DNA): TGTGCCAGCGGAGAGGACACAAACAATGAAAAACTGTTTTTT. Its protein product is CASGEDTNNEKLFF.

The chain recombines TRBV5-1 with TRBJ2-3, with TRBD2 as a possible D gene (6 bases). The CDR3 runs to 11 residues. V gave up 4 bases and J gave up 6 bases, with 6 bases separating them. Germline assignment: CDR1 SGHRS and CDR2 YFSETQ. The CDR3 loop reads CASSGGDTQYF. CDR3 sequence (DNA): TGCGCCAGCAGCGGGGGGGATACGCAGTATTTT.

This chain joins TRBV29-1 and TRBJ2-5; D is unclear. The CDR3 is made up of 12 amino acids. Trimming took 5 bases from V and 5 from J, leaving 12 bases between them. From germline, CDR1 is SQVTM and CDR2 ANQGSEA. The CDR3 bases are TGCAGCGTTCTGGCCCGGAGCGAGACCCAGTACTTC. Protein product: CSVLARSETQYF. The full variable domain, rest sourced from reference TRBV29-1 and TRBJ2-5, is SAVISQKPSRDICQRGTSLTIQCQVDSQVTMMFWYRQQPGQSLTLIATANQGSEATYESGFVIDKFPISRPNLTFSTLTVSNMSPEDSSIYLCSVLARSETQYFGPGTRLLVL.

The chain is built from TRBV7-9 and TRBJ1-3; D not certain. Germline V gene sequence: CDR1 SEHNR, CDR2 FQNEAQ (reference sequence). The CDR3 length is 13 residues. V dropped 5 bases and J dropped 4 bases, with 9 bases sitting between them. The DNA for the CDR3 is TGTGCCAGCAGCCCTCGTCTGGGAAACACCATATATTTT. This translates into CASSPRLGNTIYF. The complete variable domain, with remaining parts taken from reference TRBV7-9 and TRBJ1-3, reads DTGVSQNPRHKITKRGQNVTFRCDPISEHNRLYWYRQTLGQGPEFLTYFQNEAQLEKSRLLSDRFSAERPKGSFSTLEIQRTEQGDSAMYLCASSPRLGNTIYFGEGSWLTVV.

The gene calls are TRBV7-9 and TRBJ1-6, with D perhaps TRBD1 (5 bases). Trimming left V 5 bases short and J 7 bases short, with 18 bases between. CDR3 length: 16 residues. Per germline, CDR1 SEHNR and CDR2 FQNEAQ (reference sequence). The CDR3 reads CASSLIREGANSPLHF. Written as DNA, the CDR3 is TGTGCCAGCAGCCTAATCAGGGAGGGCGCAAATTCACCCCTCCACTTT.

V is TRBV6-1 and J is TRBJ1-2, with D possibly being TRBD1 (6 bases). CDR3 length equals 15 residues. From germline, CDR1 is MNHNS and CDR2 SASEGT. V was shortened by 6 bases and J by 12 bases, with 26 bases between the two germline ends. CDR3 in amino acids: CASSERTVTGTIDTF. The CDR3 DNA follows: TGTGCCAGCAGCGAACGGACGGTAACTGGGACAATCGACACCTTC.

The chain recombines TRBV29-1 with TRBJ1-2, with a weak D call TRBD1 (6 bases). The CDR3 totals 15 residues. With 1 base removed from V and 8 bases from J, the gap between germline ends came to 20 bases. Germline CDR1 SQVTM, CDR2 ANQGSEA. The CDR3 coding sequence is TGCAGCGTTGAAGGGGCAGGGGCCTTGGGTAAGGGCTACACCTTC. It yields the protein CSVEGAGALGKGYTF.

The chain combines TRBV6-5 with TRBJ2-7; 7 bases align to TRBD1. J gave up 2 bases and V 2 bases, and 6 bases lay outside the gene matches. Germline CDR1 reads MNHEY; CDR2 reads SVGAGI. This CDR3 is built from 15 residues. The CDR3 region has the DNA TGTGCCAGCAGTTACCGAAGGGACAGCCCCTACGAGCAGTACTTC. Translated, it gives CASSYRRDSPYEQYF.

The V and J genes are TRBV18 and TRBJ1-1; D may be TRBD1 (5 bases). Germline CDR1 is KGHSH and CDR2 is LQKENI. Trimming removed 3 bases from V and 4 bases from J, with 12 bases in between. This CDR3 contains 14 residues. CDR3 amino acids: CASSPGGVGTEAFF. The CDR3 coding sequence is TGTGCCAGCTCACCCGGGGGGGTTGGCACTGAAGCTTTCTTT.

CDR3 loop: CASSLFRGYEQYF. The CDR3 coding sequence is TGTGCCAGCAGCTTGTTCAGGGGCTACGAGCAGTACTTC. The chain links TRBV5-6 to TRBJ2-7, with D maybe TRBD1 (6 bases). CDR1 is SGHDT and CDR2 is YYEEEE in the germline V gene. This CDR3 comprises 13 residues. V was clipped by 1 base and J by 3 bases, with 8 bases between them.

CDR3 amino acids: CASSVGTGDSYNSPLHF. The DNA of the CDR3 is TGTGCCAGCAGCGTCGGGACAGGGGACTCCTATAATTCACCCCTCCACTTT. The chain joins TRBV9 to TRBJ1-6; 10 bases match TRBD1. Germline values: CDR1 SGDLS, CDR2 YYNGEE. This CDR3 has 17 residues. Trimming at V came to 2 bases and at J to 0 bases, leaving 2 bases not matched to a gene.